These T cell receptor beta chains were read from a single sample in a study of beta chain features in type 1 diabetes. The protocol was immunoSEQ multiplex PCR, while the TCRdb copy is restricted to in-frame clones and leaves out a portion. The sample lists about 230,000 clones; 9.6% were seen once. The specimen was naive CD4+ T cells from blood. These receptors were collected from a woman younger than 35 in good health. The CDR3 runs from the conserved cysteine through the conserved F or W. Fields, in order: J gene, V gene, CDR3 protein.

TRBJ2-7 | TRBV9 | CASSVDSGQGSYEQYF
TRBJ2-7 | TRBV2 | CASSARESSYEQYF
TRBJ2-7 | TRBV28 | CASSLAGGNYEQYF
TRBJ1-2 | TRBV19 | CASSIQGTNGYTF
TRBJ2-7 | TRBV4-1 | CASSHPSGGGKYEQYF
TRBJ2-2 | TRBV5-5 | CASSLDGLDRELFF
TRBJ1-3 | TRBV9 | CASSVSEGQGSGNTIYF
TRBJ2-1 | TRBV14 | CASSPGTGGRDSPGNEQFF
TRBJ1-2 | TRBV30 | CAGAVSRGYTF
TRBJ1-1 | TRBV30 | CAWFPYVRRHTEAFF
TRBJ1-4 | TRBV5-1 | CASSWGDTLEKLFF
TRBJ1-5 | TRBV6-6 | CASSSLNQPQHF
TRBJ2-6 | TRBV21-1 | CASSIKCGGSGANVLTF
TRBJ1-1 | TRBV5-4 | CASSRRDRAQGTEAFF
TRBJ2-1 | TRBV9 | CASSAGQGREQFF
TRBJ1-2 | TRBV5-1 | CASSRGGTGNGYTF
TRBJ2-7 | TRBV11-2 | CASEQGWGYEQYF
TRBJ2-3 | TRBV5-1 | CASSLAKRGSTDTQYF
TRBJ2-7 | TRBV21-1 | CASSSGRRGLAYEQYF
TRBJ1-1 | TRBV6-5 | CASRPPTGPSTEAFF
TRBJ2-7 | TRBV5-1 | CASSPQPTGTDPYEQYF
TRBJ1-1 | TRBV4-1 | CASSQGRAMNTEAFF
TRBJ2-1 | TRBV19 | CASSIQISEQFF
TRBJ2-7 | TRBV14 | CASSLTSGRGTYEQYF
TRBJ1-2 | TRBV30 | CAWSVLVAGTYGYTF
TRBJ2-4 | TRBV9 | CASSALAGGPLDIQYF
TRBJ2-1 | TRBV30 | CAWGRRTLSYNEQFF
TRBJ1-1 | TRBV5-1 | CASSLGQGADTEAFF
TRBJ1-4 | TRBV27 | CASSKQGVGEKLFF
TRBJ2-1 | TRBV6-6 | CASRMGGGAHEQFF
TRBJ2-2 | TRBV30 | CAWNRDTGELFF
TRBJ2-5 | TRBV6-1 | CASSVLPGQGGETQYF
TRBJ2-1 | TRBV27 | CASRLTGGNEQFF
TRBJ1-1 | TRBV6-1 | CASSERAGYTEAFF
TRBJ1-1 | TRBV2 | CASIGQGNTEAFF
TRBJ2-1 | TRBV27 | CASRLVSPYNEQFF
TRBJ2-7 | TRBV7-6 | CASSLLAGELTAEQYF
TRBJ1-6 | TRBV28 | CASSDRVNPLHF
TRBJ1-6 | TRBV9 | CASSVGQENSPLHF
TRBJ2-7 | TRBV11-2 | CASSYRGPYEQYF